These 16 T cell receptor beta chains were sequenced from one sample in a study of cytomegalovirus exposure and HLA in healthy donors. PCR primers comprised 60 Vbeta and 13 Jbeta primers. The assay was immunoSEQ multiplex PCR, and TCRdb's table has in-frame clones only and misses some. The profile covers 90,000 to 100,000 clones, with about three quarters appearing a single time and 16% taken by the ten largest. The sequenced sample consisted of PBMCs. Receptors originate from a man aged 60 to 69 in good health and CMV-seropositive.

This clone has a single count. The rearrangement links TRBV7-2 to TRBJ2-7, with D perhaps TRBD1 (6 bases). Per germline, CDR1 SGHTA and CDR2 FQGNSA. The CDR3 is 13 amino acids. Trimming pared 3 bases from V and 2 bases from J, leaving 8 bases between. CDR3 DNA: TGTGCCAGCAGCTTTGAGGGGGCCTACGAGCAGTACTTC. Translation: CASSFEGAYEQYF.

The rearrangement uses TRBV6-1 and TRBJ1-2; weak D call: TRBD1 (6 bases). The germline gives CDR1 MNHNS, CDR2 SASEGT. V gave up 4 bases and J gave up 5 bases, with 11 bases separating them. The CDR3 runs to 13 residues. DNA for the CDR3: TGTGCCAGCAGTGGGACAGAACTTTATGGCTACACCTTC. Translating gives CASSGTELYGYTF.

This clone was recorded a few times. The chain combines TRBV9 with TRBJ2-1, with 8 nucleotides matching TRBD2. In germline, CDR1 is SGDLS, CDR2 YYNGEE. The CDR3 extends over 16 amino acids. V trimming: 0 bases; J trimming: 8 bases; junction bases outside the gene matches: 10. CDR3 bases: TGTGCCAGCAGCGTAGGCCCCAGACTAGCGAGCGATGAGCAGTTCTTC. This encodes CASSVGPRLASDEQFF.

The chain carries TRBV29-1 and TRBJ1-1; D may be TRBD1 (5 bases). The CDR3 has 12 amino acids. Per the germline V gene, CDR1 is SQVTM and CDR2 is ANQGSEA. The V and J ends lost 2 bases and 7 bases respectively, with 11 bases between them. The CDR3 sequence is CSVELPGGEAFF. For the CDR3, the DNA is TGCAGCGTTGAACTCCCGGGGGGTGAAGCTTTCTTT. Using reference TRBV29-1 and TRBJ1-1 for the parts outside the CDR3, the full variable domain is SAVISQKPSRDICQRGTSLTIQCQVDSQVTMMFWYRQQPGQSLTLIATANQGSEATYESGFVIDKFPISRPNLTFSTLTVSNMSPEDSSIYLCSVELPGGEAFFGQGTRLTVV.

V is TRBV25-1 and J is TRBJ2-3; no clear D gene. Trimming cost V 4 bases and J 5 bases, with 4 bases left between them. The CDR3 contains 11 residues. The V gene's germline CDR1 is MGHDK and CDR2 SYGVNS. The CDR3 region is CASSGLDTQYF. In DNA, the CDR3 is TGTGCCAGCAGTGGTCTAGATACGCAGTATTTT.

The chain links TRBV5-1 to TRBJ2-1, with D possibly matching TRBD1 (5 bases). The CDR3 runs to 15 residues. Trimming took off 4 bases at V and 3 bases at J, with 14 bases between the two ends. CDR1 and CDR2 (germline): SGHRS, YFSETQ. The CDR3 nucleotides read TGCGCCAGCAGCGGGAACAGGTGGAACTACAATGAGCAGTTCTTC. The encoded protein is CASSGNRWNYNEQFF.

The rearrangement joins TRBV29-1 to TRBJ1-1; D perhaps matches TRBD1 (5 bases). Trimming pared 7 bases from V and 1 base from J, leaving 10 bases between. Germline loops: CDR1 SQVTM, CDR2 ANQGSEA. The CDR3 consists of 12 residues. The DNA for the CDR3 is TGCAGCGCCCTGGGGGGGAACACTGAAGCTTTCTTT. Its translation: CSALGGNTEAFF. The whole variable domain, remainder taken from reference TRBV29-1 and TRBJ1-1, is SAVISQKPSRDICQRGTSLTIQCQVDSQVTMMFWYRQQPGQSLTLIATANQGSEATYESGFVIDKFPISRPNLTFSTLTVSNMSPEDSSIYLCSALGGNTEAFFGQGTRLTVV.

The genes are TRBV6-5 and TRBJ2-3; a weak D match, TRBD2 (5 bases). CDR3 size: 14 residues. Germline V gives CDR1 MNHEY, CDR2 SVGAGI. Deletions cut 2 bases from V and 7 bases from J, with 13 bases between. This CDR3 is CASSYQTRRNTQYF. The CDR3 coding sequence is TGTGCCAGCAGTTACCAAACTAGGAGGAATACGCAGTATTTT.

This clone was detected a few times. V usage is TRBV6-4 and J usage is TRBJ1-1; 8 nucleotides line up with TRBD1. The CDR3 runs to 13 residues. V lost 4 bases to trimming and J lost 8 bases; unmatched junction nucleotides: 6. Germline V CDR1 and CDR2: MRHNA, SNTAGT. The CDR3 here is CASSASQGAEAFF. The CDR3 coding sequence is TGTGCCAGCAGTGCATCGCAGGGGGCGGAAGCTTTCTTT.

V usage is TRBV18 and J usage is TRBJ2-7, with 12 bases lining up with TRBD1. Germline values: CDR1 KGHSH, CDR2 LQKENI. The CDR3 consists of 15 residues. Unmatched junction bases numbered 4, after V lost 3 bases and J lost 4 bases. The CDR3 sequence is CASSPWDRGPYEQYF. The CDR3, as DNA: TGTGCCAGCTCACCTTGGGACAGGGGGCCTTACGAGCAGTACTTC.

The chain is built from TRBV7-6 and TRBJ1-1; no firm D call. Germline V CDR1 and CDR2: SGHVS, FNYEAQ. CDR3 length: 12 residues. The V end was cut by 5 bases, the J end by 9 bases, with 13 bases between. As DNA, the CDR3 is TGTGCCAGCAGCCACCCGGAGGGTCAAGCTTTCTTT. As protein: CASSHPEGQAFF.

In its sample, this clone was seen a few times. The chain is built from TRBV27 and TRBJ2-7, with D possibly matching TRBD1 (7 bases). The CDR3 sequence is 15 residues long. Per germline, CDR1 MNHEY and CDR2 SMNVEV (reference sequence). V was pared by 3 bases and J by 2 bases, with 14 bases between. In nucleotides, the CDR3 is TGTGCCAGCAGTTTTTTGCAGGGGGAGGCCTACGAGCAGTACTTC. Translated: CASSFLQGEAYEQYF.

The chain has TRBV7-9 and TRBJ1-2; D is unresolved. CDR3 size: 11 residues. V was pared by 6 bases and J by 3 bases, with 5 bases between. The germline gives CDR1 SEHNR, CDR2 FQNEAQ (reference sequence). The CDR3 loop reads CASSLDYGYTF. Here the CDR3 DNA reads TGTGCCAGCAGTCTAGACTATGGCTACACCTTC.

The chain employs TRBV18 and TRBJ2-7; D perhaps matches TRBD1 (6 bases). The germline gives CDR1 KGHSH, CDR2 LQKENI. V was trimmed by 4 bases and J by 2 bases, leaving 12 bases between them. The CDR3 length is 14 residues. The CDR3 sequence is CASSRDRLTYEQYF. In DNA form, the CDR3 reads TGTGCCAGCTCACGAGACAGGTTGACCTACGAGCAGTACTTC.

There are a few counts of this clone. V and J are TRBV6-1 and TRBJ2-5, with D maybe TRBD2 (5 bases). Germline loops: CDR1 MNHNS, CDR2 SASEGT. The CDR3 length is 9 residues. Trimming removed 10 bases from V and 10 bases from J, with 10 bases in between. This CDR3 is CAISGNQYF. The DNA for the CDR3 is TGTGCCATATCCGGGAACCAGTACTTC.

This clone was detected only a few times. The V and J genes are TRBV6-1 and TRBJ1-5; TRBD1 matches at 8 bases. Germline V gene sequence: CDR1 MNHNS, CDR2 SASEGT. This CDR3 is 14 amino acids long. Unmatched junction bases numbered 7, after V lost 6 bases and J lost 6 bases. For the CDR3, the DNA is TGTGCCAGCAGGGACGGGACAGGTGGTCAGCCCCAGCATTTT. The encoded protein is CASRDGTGGQPQHF.